These T cell receptor beta chains were read from a single sample in a study of T cells in Graves' hyperthyroidism and ophthalmopathy. From the multiplex PCR reads, TCRdb called clonotypes with MiXCR, one entry per CDR3 protein. The data contain 450,000 to 700,000 distinct CDR3 sequences, roughly 50% of them seen just once; the ten biggest clones take up around 7.7%. Sequenced material: peripheral blood or thyroid tissue (not recorded which). The receptors here all came from a woman younger than 30 with Graves' hyperthyroidism. CDR3s include the opening cysteine and the closing phenylalanine or tryptophan. A D gene is named only where the DNA matches it firmly. Clone size appears in some rows only: once, few, many, or a class for an expanded clone.

V gene: TRBV9
D gene: -
J gene: TRBJ2-7
clone size: once
CDR3 protein: CASSVPKITGYF
CDR3 DNA: TGTGCCAGCAGCGTTCCAAAGATAACAGGGTACTTC

V gene: TRBV10-3
D gene: -
J gene: TRBJ1-2
clone size: many
CDR3 protein: CAISESGLYGYTF
CDR3 DNA: TGTGCCATCAGTGAGTCGGGGCTCTATGGCTACACCTTC

V gene: TRBV7-8
D gene: TRBD1
J gene: TRBJ2-5
clone size: -
CDR3 protein: CASTPRQGGTETQYF
CDR3 DNA: TGTGCCAGCACCCCAAGACAGGGTGGCACAGAGACCCAGTACTTC

V gene: TRBV11-3
D gene: -
J gene: TRBJ1-1
clone size: many
CDR3 protein: CASSPLVSTEAFF
CDR3 DNA: TGTGCCAGCAGCCCCCTCGTCAGTACTGAAGCTTTCTTT

V gene: TRBV7-2
D gene: TRBD1
J gene: TRBJ2-3
clone size: few
CDR3 protein: CASSRTGGDNEQYF
CDR3 DNA: TGTGCCAGCAGCCGGACAGGGGGGGACAATGAGCAGTATTTT

V gene: TRBV4-1
D gene: -
J gene: TRBJ2-7
clone size: few
CDR3 protein: CASSQEVADTYEQYF
CDR3 DNA: TGCGCCAGCAGCCAAGAGGTGGCGGATACCTACGAGCAGTACTTC

V gene: TRBV6-1
D gene: -
J gene: TRBJ1-2
clone size: many
CDR3 protein: CASSEGFSPVQGYTF
CDR3 DNA: TGTGCCAGCAGTGAAGGTTTCTCGCCCGTACAAGGCTACACCTTC

V gene: TRBV20-1
D gene: TRBD1
J gene: TRBJ2-3
clone size: -
CDR3 protein: CSAPGTGTDTQYF
CDR3 DNA: TGCAGTGCCCCCGGGACAGGCACAGATACGCAGTATTTT

V gene: TRBV14
D gene: -
J gene: TRBJ1-3
clone size: many
CDR3 protein: CASSRGGSNGNTIYF
CDR3 DNA: TGTGCCAGCAGCCGGGGGGGAAGCAATGGAAACACCATATATTTT

V gene: TRBV2
D gene: -
J gene: TRBJ2-5
clone size: -
CDR3 protein: CASRGRFEPQYF
CDR3 DNA: TGTGCCAGCAGGGGGCGGTTTGAGCCCCAGTACTTC

V gene: TRBV28
D gene: TRBD1
J gene: TRBJ1-2
clone size: many
CDR3 protein: CASSFERQGNYGYTF
CDR3 DNA: TGTGCCAGCAGTTTCGAACGACAGGGGAACTATGGCTACACCTTC

V gene: TRBV6-1
D gene: TRBD1
J gene: TRBJ1-6
clone size: -
CDR3 protein: CASSDRGYGSPLHF
CDR3 DNA: TGTGCCAGCAGTGACAGGGGGTACGGTTCACCCCTCCACTTT

V gene: TRBV11-3
D gene: TRBD2
J gene: TRBJ2-7
clone size: -
CDR3 protein: CASSLLSVFGGSAYEQYF
CDR3 DNA: TGTGCCAGCAGCTTACTTTCTGTATTTGGCGGGAGTGCCTACGAGCAGTACTTC

V gene: TRBV12-3/TRBV12-4
D gene: TRBD1
J gene: TRBJ2-6
clone size: -
CDR3 protein: CASSVRDRGTGANVLTF
CDR3 DNA: TGTGCCAGCAGCGTCCGGGACAGGGGAACCGGGGCCAACGTCCTGACTTTC

V gene: TRBV2
D gene: -
J gene: TRBJ1-5
clone size: few
CDR3 protein: CASSDLDGYQPQHF
CDR3 DNA: TGTGCCAGCAGTGACTTGGACGGATATCAGCCCCAGCATTTT

V gene: TRBV7-3
D gene: -
J gene: TRBJ1-2
clone size: -
CDR3 protein: CASSLMPNYGYTF
CDR3 DNA: TGTGCCAGCAGCTTAATGCCTAACTATGGCTACACCTTC

V gene: TRBV6-5
D gene: -
J gene: TRBJ1-5
clone size: many
CDR3 protein: CASSSTRVQPQHF
CDR3 DNA: TGTGCCAGCAGTTCCACCAGGGTTCAGCCCCAGCATTTT

V gene: TRBV5-8
D gene: -
J gene: TRBJ1-4
clone size: many
CDR3 protein: CASSFNPGKLFF
CDR3 DNA: TGTGCCAGCAGCTTCAATCCCGGGAAACTGTTTTTT

V gene: TRBV6-5
D gene: -
J gene: TRBJ2-2
clone size: -
CDR3 protein: CASISFRVPTGELFF
CDR3 DNA: TGTGCCAGCATCTCCTTTAGAGTTCCCACCGGGGAGCTGTTTTTT

V gene: TRBV20-1
D gene: -
J gene: TRBJ2-7
clone size: many
CDR3 protein: CSARERGISYEQYF
CDR3 DNA: TGCAGTGCTAGAGAGAGGGGGATCTCCTACGAGCAGTACTTC

V gene: TRBV4-2
D gene: TRBD1
J gene: TRBJ1-5
clone size: many
CDR3 protein: CASSQEGQGGQPQHF
CDR3 DNA: TGTGCCAGCAGCCAAGAGGGACAGGGCGGTCAGCCCCAGCATTTT

V gene: TRBV5-4
D gene: TRBD1
J gene: TRBJ1-1
clone size: once
CDR3 protein: CASSKGVGGQGDTEAFF
CDR3 DNA: TGTGCCAGCAGCAAGGGGGTGGGGGGGCAGGGGGACACTGAAGCTTTCTTT

V gene: TRBV20-1
D gene: -
J gene: TRBJ1-5
clone size: -
CDR3 protein: CSARRGGTDTQHF
CDR3 DNA: TGCAGTGCGCGTCGGGGGGGCACAGATACGCAGCATTTT

V gene: TRBV9
D gene: -
J gene: TRBJ2-5
clone size: -
CDR3 protein: CASSHTDNETQYF
CDR3 DNA: TGTGCCAGCAGCCACACGGATAATGAGACCCAGTACTTC

V gene: TRBV20-1
D gene: -
J gene: TRBJ2-1
clone size: -
CDR3 protein: CSARNPDTTDEQFF
CDR3 DNA: TGCAGTGCTAGAAACCCGGACACAACCGATGAGCAGTTCTTC

V gene: TRBV19
D gene: -
J gene: TRBJ1-6
clone size: many
CDR3 protein: CASSIEGKGNSPLHF
CDR3 DNA: TGTGCCAGTAGTATAGAGGGGAAGGGGAATTCACCCCTCCACTTT

V gene: TRBV19
D gene: -
J gene: TRBJ1-5
clone size: -
CDR3 protein: CASSIGGNQPQHF
CDR3 DNA: TGTGCCAGTAGTATCGGTGGCAATCAGCCCCAGCATTTT

V gene: TRBV12-3/TRBV12-4
D gene: TRBD2
J gene: TRBJ2-7
clone size: -
CDR3 protein: CASSFPLDSGSDDYEQYF
CDR3 DNA: TGTGCCAGCAGTTTCCCCCTTGATAGCGGGAGTGATGACTACGAGCAGTACTTC

V gene: TRBV15
D gene: TRBD1
J gene: TRBJ2-7
clone size: -
CDR3 protein: CATSKNRGRFAYEQYF
CDR3 DNA: TGTGCCACCAGTAAAAACAGGGGGCGTTTTGCCTACGAGCAGTACTTC

V gene: TRBV7-2
D gene: TRBD1
J gene: TRBJ1-4
clone size: -
CDR3 protein: CASSSRTGTEKLFF
CDR3 DNA: TGTGCCAGCAGTTCCCGGACAGGGACTGAAAAACTGTTTTTT

V gene: TRBV20-1
D gene: -
J gene: TRBJ2-1
clone size: many
CDR3 protein: CSAYTGTDAYNEQFF
CDR3 DNA: TGCAGTGCTTACACCGGGACTGACGCCTACAATGAGCAGTTCTTC

V gene: TRBV2
D gene: -
J gene: TRBJ1-5
clone size: many
CDR3 protein: CASGSTRRNQPQHF
CDR3 DNA: TGTGCCAGCGGTTCGACACGAAGGAATCAGCCCCAGCATTTT

V gene: TRBV29-1
D gene: -
J gene: TRBJ1-5
clone size: -
CDR3 protein: CSRFLESNQPQHF
CDR3 DNA: TGCAGCCGATTCCTTGAAAGCAATCAGCCCCAGCATTTT

V gene: TRBV12-3/TRBV12-4
D gene: -
J gene: TRBJ1-2
clone size: -
CDR3 protein: CASGRGSAGAGIGYTF
CDR3 DNA: TGTGCCAGCGGTAGAGGATCCGCAGGCGCTGGGATCGGCTACACCTTC

V gene: TRBV6-5
D gene: TRBD1
J gene: TRBJ1-2
clone size: many
CDR3 protein: CASSPQGFYGYTF
CDR3 DNA: TGTGCCAGCAGCCCACAGGGGTTCTATGGCTACACCTTC

V gene: TRBV15
D gene: -
J gene: TRBJ1-1
clone size: once
CDR3 protein: CATSRPGHNTGAFF
CDR3 DNA: TGTGCCACCAGCAGGCCCGGGCACAACACTGGAGCCTTCTTT

V gene: TRBV6-5
D gene: -
J gene: TRBJ2-5
clone size: many
CDR3 protein: CASSSGQLIGTQYF
CDR3 DNA: TGTGCCAGCAGTTCCGGACAGTTAATCGGGACCCAGTACTTC

V gene: TRBV24-1
D gene: TRBD2
J gene: TRBJ2-5
clone size: -
CDR3 protein: CATSEASGRSYQETQYF
CDR3 DNA: TGTGCCACCAGTGAGGCTAGCGGGAGGTCATACCAAGAGACCCAGTACTTC

V gene: TRBV7-6
D gene: TRBD1
J gene: TRBJ1-5
clone size: -
CDR3 protein: CASSRGRRDQPQHF
CDR3 DNA: TGTGCCAGCAGCAGGGGGCGCCGGGATCAGCCCCAGCATTTT

V gene: TRBV20-1
D gene: -
J gene: TRBJ1-4
clone size: few
CDR3 protein: CSARDRGDNEKLFF
CDR3 DNA: TGCAGTGCTAGAGACAGGGGAGACAATGAAAAACTGTTTTTT

V gene: TRBV7-6
D gene: -
J gene: TRBJ2-4
clone size: -
CDR3 protein: CASKAGDIQYF
CDR3 DNA: TGTGCCAGCAAGGCGGGTGACATTCAGTACTTC

V gene: TRBV4-2
D gene: TRBD2
J gene: TRBJ2-7
clone size: few
CDR3 protein: CASSQDYLAATYEQYF
CDR3 DNA: TGTGCCAGCAGCCAAGATTACCTAGCGGCTACCTACGAGCAGTACTTC

V gene: TRBV2
D gene: -
J gene: TRBJ1-5
clone size: -
CDR3 protein: CASSEARGSWPEHF
CDR3 DNA: TGTGCCAGCAGTGAAGCGAGAGGGTCTTGGCCCGAGCATTTT

V gene: TRBV2
D gene: -
J gene: TRBJ2-3
clone size: -
CDR3 protein: CASSERSASTDTQYF
CDR3 DNA: TGTGCCAGCAGTGAACGGTCGGCTAGCACAGATACGCAGTATTTT